This TCR beta chain was identified during a study of blood T cell repertoires in COVID-19. Study-level background: Whether acute or convalescent, the COVID-19 samples came from the United States, Italy and Spain.

Only one count was recorded for this clone. V dropped 1 base and J dropped 3 bases, with 15 bases sitting between them. The CDR3 has 16 amino acids. CDR1 is MGHDK and CDR2 is SYGVNS in the germline V gene. In the original analysis: Reference gene primer amplification in the assay estimated nucleated cell counts. This table comes from immunoSEQ multiplex PCR, and its TCRdb copy is limited to in-frame clones, with some not included. V and J calls and clone size are those listed in that table; D and trimming were worked out from the DNA. The sample shows roughly 160,000 clones, over 70% of them seen only once.

The sequenced material came from peripheral blood. This chain connects TRBV25-1 to TRBJ1-2, with a tentative D call TRBD1 (5 bases). The clonotype originates from a woman in her 70s who had recovered from COVID-19. In nucleotides, the CDR3 is TGTGCCAGCAGTGAATGGAACACAGGCCGGCACTATGGCTACACCTTC. It specifies CASSEWNTGRHYGYTF.